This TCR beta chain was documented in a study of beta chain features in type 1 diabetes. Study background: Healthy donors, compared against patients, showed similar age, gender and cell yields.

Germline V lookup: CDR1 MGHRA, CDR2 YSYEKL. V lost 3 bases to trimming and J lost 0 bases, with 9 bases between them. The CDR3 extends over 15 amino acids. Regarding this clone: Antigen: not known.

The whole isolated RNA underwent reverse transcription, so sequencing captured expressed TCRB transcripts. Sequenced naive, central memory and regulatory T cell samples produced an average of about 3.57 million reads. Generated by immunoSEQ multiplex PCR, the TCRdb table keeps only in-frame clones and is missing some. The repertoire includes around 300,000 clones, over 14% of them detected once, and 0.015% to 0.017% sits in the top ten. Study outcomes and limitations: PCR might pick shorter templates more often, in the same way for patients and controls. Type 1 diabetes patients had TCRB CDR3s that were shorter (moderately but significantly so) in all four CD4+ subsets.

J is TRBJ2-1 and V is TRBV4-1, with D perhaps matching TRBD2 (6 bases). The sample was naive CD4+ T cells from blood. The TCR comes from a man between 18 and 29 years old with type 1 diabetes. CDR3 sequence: CASSHGLFSYNEQFF. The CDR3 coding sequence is TGCGCCAGCAGCCACGGACTATTCTCCTACAATGAGCAGTTCTTC.